The rows below give T cell receptor beta chains drawn from one sample of a study of cytomegalovirus exposure and HLA in healthy donors. Profiled with immunoSEQ multiplex PCR; TCRdb holds only in-frame clones, not every one. Of 60,000 to 70,000 clones in the sample, around 78% are singletons; the top ten hold 5.5% to 7.5%. Sequencing used PBMCs. The receptor source for this set is a man over 45 in good health and CMV-seronegative. Both conserved end residues are part of each CDR3. A D gene is named only where the DNA matches it firmly. Part of the rows lack a size; the others show once, few, many or a class for expanded clones.

>.|TRBV6-6|TRBJ2-1|.
CASSTDRPERFF
TGTGCCAGCAGTACCGACAGGCCGGAACGGTTCTTC
>.|TRBV4-1|TRBJ1-2|.
CASSQDGGFGLGYTF
TGCGCCAGCAGCCAAGACGGAGGGTTTGGGCTAGGCTACACCTTC
>TRBD2|TRBV25-1|TRBJ2-1|.
CASMRAGESDEQFF
TGTGCCAGCATGAGAGCGGGAGAAAGCGATGAGCAGTTCTTC
>TRBD2|TRBV19|TRBJ2-5|.
CASSIGRGGGGETQYF
TGTGCCAGTAGTATAGGTCGGGGGGGCGGGGGAGAGACCCAGTACTTC
>TRBD2|TRBV7-2|TRBJ2-4|.
CASSPGLAGSNIQYF
TGTGCCAGCAGCCCCGGACTAGCGGGATCAAACATTCAGTACTTC
>.|TRBV27|TRBJ2-7|.
CASSFKGWEQYF
TGTGCCAGCAGTTTCAAGGGGTGGGAGCAGTACTTC
>.|TRBV28|TRBJ2-7|.
CASSLSWPSF
TGTGCCAGCAGTTTATCTTGGCCCTCATTC
>.|TRBV18|TRBJ1-2|.
CASSPVLEIYGYTF
TGTGCCAGCTCACCGGTCTTAGAGATCTATGGCTACACCTTC
>TRBD2|TRBV4-3|TRBJ2-7|.
CASSQEGGYEQYF
TGCGCCAGCAGCCAAGAGGGGGGGTACGAGCAGTACTTC
>TRBD1|TRBV14|TRBJ2-5|.
CASSLLQGPGETQYF
TGTGCCAGCAGCCTCTTACAGGGGCCGGGAGAGACCCAGTACTTC
>.|TRBV6-6|TRBJ2-7|.
CASRPTGTLYYEQYF
TGTGCCAGCAGGCCAACCGGGACATTATACTACGAGCAGTACTTC
>TRBD1|TRBV9|TRBJ1-1|few
CASSQQGVTEAFF
TGTGCCAGCAGCCAACAGGGGGTCACTGAAGCTTTCTTT
>.|TRBV5-8|TRBJ2-3|once
CASSLTRVTDTQYF
TGTGCCAGCAGCTTGACCAGGGTCACAGATACGCAGTATTTT
>.|TRBV7-6|TRBJ1-6|.
CASSPSDSIQYISPLHF
TGTGCCAGCAGCCCATCGGACAGTATACAGTACATTTCACCCCTCCACTTT
>.|TRBV30|TRBJ1-1|.
CAWSVPGVLVEAFF
TGTGCCTGGAGTGTACCGGGGGTTTTGGTTGAAGCTTTCTTT
>.|TRBV25-1|TRBJ2-7|once
CASSGGSFSYEQYF
TGTGCCAGCAGTGGAGGGTCGTTTTCTTACGAGCAGTACTTC